Reported below is one T cell receptor (beta chain). The authors' processing: Estimates of nucleated cell counts were drawn from the amplification of reference gene primers. The repertoire was sequenced with immunoSEQ multiplex PCR; TCRdb's copy has only in-frame clones and lacks some. V, J and clone size reflect that table, while D and trimming were determined from the DNA. The sample contains some 50,000 clones, 78% of which appear only once. The source of the sample is a study of blood T cell repertoires in COVID-19. Whole-study context: Sites in the United States, Italy and Spain provided acute and convalescent COVID-19 samples. PBMCs, B-cell-depleted T cells, or T cells provided the cDNA or gDNA that made up the material.

With V trimmed by 2 bases and J by 10 bases, 5 bases remained unmatched. The CDR3 extends over 14 amino acids. Germline-derived CDR1 and CDR2 are WNHNN and SYGVQD (reference sequence). The receptor was isolated from a human donor in a cohort sampled during active COVID-19. Material for sequencing was peripheral blood. V is TRBV10-1 and J is TRBJ1-1; 12 nucleotides align to TRBD1. CDR3 DNA: TGCGCCAGCAGTGAGGGGACAGGGGGCCTTGTAGCTTTCTTT. Residues: CASSEGTGGLVAFF.